The rows below give T cell receptor beta chains drawn from one sample of a study of cytomegalovirus exposure and HLA in healthy donors. The repertoire was sequenced with immunoSEQ multiplex PCR; TCRdb's copy has only in-frame clones and lacks some. The sample includes some 87,000 clones, 79% seen only once; the top ten take around 21%. The sequenced sample consisted of PBMCs. The receptors stem from a woman in her thirties or forties in good health and CMV-seropositive. Both conserved end residues are part of each CDR3. D genes are given only for firm matches. Some rows have no size entry. The others give once, few or many, or a class for an expanded clone.

size	D	V	J	DNA	CDR3
few	.	TRBV6-6	TRBJ1-1	TGTGCCAGTACCCCCGTGGCGGGCCGAAACACTGAAGCTTTCTTT	CASTPVAGRNTEAFF
.	.	TRBV30	TRBJ2-3	TGTGCCTGGAGCGAGGGGGGGGGTGCGACAGATACGCAGTATTTT	CAWSEGGGATDTQYF
.	TRBD2	TRBV5-1	TRBJ2-3	TGCGCCAGCAGCGTGCCTAGCGGAGCCAGCACAGATACGCAGTATTTT	CASSVPSGASTDTQYF
.	TRBD1	TRBV10-2	TRBJ1-3	TGCGCCAGCAGTGATACCGGGACAGGCTCTGGAAACACCATATATTTT	CASSDTGTGSGNTIYF
.	TRBD1	TRBV13	TRBJ2-5	TGTGCCAGCAGCCACGCGGGACAGGGGACCCAGTACTTC	CASSHAGQGTQYF
.	TRBD2	TRBV9	TRBJ2-7	TGTGCCAGCAGCGTAACTCCACTAGCGGGGGCGAACGAGCAGTACTTC	CASSVTPLAGANEQYF
.	.	TRBV7-2	TRBJ2-7	TGTGCCAGCAGCTCACTCCCCCGCGCAGGTATCCACGAGCAGTACTTC	CASSSLPRAGIHEQYF
once	.	TRBV5-1	TRBJ2-6	TGCGCCAGCAGCATGACCGCTATTGTTACCCGGACAGAGGATATTGGGGCCAACGTCCTGACTTTC	CASSMTAIVTRTEDIGANVLTF
once	.	TRBV4-1	TRBJ1-2	TGCGCCAGCAGCCAAAGGGACTACTATGGCTACACCTTC	CASSQRDYYGYTF
.	.	TRBV5-1	TRBJ2-3	TGCGCCAGCAGCTCACTACGCGGGCGGACTAGCACAGATACGCAGTATTTT	CASSSLRGRTSTDTQYF
few	.	TRBV6-6	TRBJ1-1	TGTGCCAGCAGCTTGAGGTCGAACACTGAAGCTTTCTTT	CASSLRSNTEAFF
.	TRBD2	TRBV27	TRBJ2-1	TGTGCCAGCAGTTTCGTCGGGGGACTAGGGACTAGCGGGAGGGCCCTAGGGAATGAGCAGTTCTTC	CASSFVGGLGTSGRALGNEQFF
.	.	TRBV7-2	TRBJ2-5	TGTGCCAGCAGCTTAGCCCCTGGACTAAAGGGGCAAGAGACCCAGTACTTC	CASSLAPGLKGQETQYF
.	TRBD2	TRBV7-9	TRBJ2-1	TGTGCCAGCAGCTCTGATGGGGCGGGAGATTCCTACAATGAGCAGTTCTTC	CASSSDGAGDSYNEQFF
.	.	TRBV28	TRBJ2-7	TGTGCCAGCACCGGTCAGGGCCGGTACGAGCAGTACTTC	CASTGQGRYEQYF
.	.	TRBV13	TRBJ2-7	TGTGCCAGCAGCCGGGAAGTCTACGAGCAGTACTTC	CASSREVYEQYF
.	TRBD2	TRBV7-2	TRBJ2-1	TGTGCCAGCAGCGTGACTAGCGGGAGGAGCTCCTACAATGAGCAGTTCTTC	CASSVTSGRSSYNEQFF
few	.	TRBV6-5	TRBJ1-2	TGTGCCAGCAGTAGGGGGGGAAGCAACTATGGCTACACCTTC	CASSRGGSNYGYTF
.	TRBD2	TRBV6-1	TRBJ2-4	TGTGCCAGCAGTGAAAGCGGGGTGCGGTCGAACATTCAGTACTTC	CASSESGVRSNIQYF
.	.	TRBV6-5	TRBJ2-7	TGTGCCAGCAGGTCCCAGTCCTACGAGCAGTACTTC	CASRSQSYEQYF
.	TRBD1	TRBV2	TRBJ1-1	TGTGCCAGCACCGATCCGGGACAGCTTGAAGCTTTCTTT	CASTDPGQLEAFF
few	TRBD2	TRBV5-6	TRBJ2-2	TGTGCCAGCAGCTTGCACGGGACTAGTTTTTTTGGAGGGGAGCTGTTTTTT	CASSLHGTSFFGGELFF
once	TRBD2	TRBV5-1	TRBJ2-1	TGCGCCAGCAGCTTGGCTAGCGGGAGTGGGAATGAGCAGTTCTTC	CASSLASGSGNEQFF
.	.	TRBV4-1	TRBJ2-7	TGCGCCAGCAGCCAAGATCTTTACGAGCAGTACTTC	CASSQDLYEQYF
.	.	TRBV5-6	TRBJ1-3	TGTGCCAGCAGCCAAACTAGTTCTGGAAACACCATATATTTT	CASSQTSSGNTIYF
.	TRBD2	TRBV5-6	TRBJ2-3	TGTGCCAGCAGCTGGGGACTAGCGGGGGGTTCCACAGATACGCAGTATTTT	CASSWGLAGGSTDTQYF
few	.	TRBV25-1	TRBJ2-7	TGTGCCAGCAGTGCAACGGGAGACAGGGCCTACGAGCAGTACTTC	CASSATGDRAYEQYF
.	TRBD2	TRBV6-1	TRBJ2-7	TGTGCCAGCAGTGAAAGTGCCGGGACTAGCGGGAGGCAGTACTTC	CASSESAGTSGRQYF
.	.	TRBV19	TRBJ1-1	TGTGCCAGTAGTGCCAGGGCTATCAACACTGAAGCTTTCTTT	CASSARAINTEAFF
.	.	TRBV11-1	TRBJ1-1	TGTGCCAGCAGGACCGGGACAAACATGAACACTGAAGCTTTCTTT	CASRTGTNMNTEAFF